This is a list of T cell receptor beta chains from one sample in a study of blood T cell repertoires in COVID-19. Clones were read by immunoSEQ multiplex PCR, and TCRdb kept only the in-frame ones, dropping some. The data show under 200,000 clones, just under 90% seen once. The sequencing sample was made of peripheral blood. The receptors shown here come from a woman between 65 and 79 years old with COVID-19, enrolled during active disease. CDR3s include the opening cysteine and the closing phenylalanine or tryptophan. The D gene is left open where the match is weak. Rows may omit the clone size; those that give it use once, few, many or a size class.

TGTGCCAGCAGCCCCACCAGGGGTAGCGGGGGACATGAGCAGTTCTTC	CASSPTRGSGGHEQFF	TRBV7-3	TRBD2	TRBJ2-1	once
TGTGCCAGCAGTCCCGGGACAGGGACTAACTATGGCTACACCTTC	CASSPGTGTNYGYTF	TRBV27	TRBD1	TRBJ1-2	-
TGTGCCAGCAGCGTAGCCGGTAGCGGGGGGGAGTACACCGGGGAGCTGTTTTTT	CASSVAGSGGEYTGELFF	TRBV9	TRBD2	TRBJ2-2	-
TGTGCCAGCTCACCAGGTGGGACAGCACAGCCAGCAAGTTACAATGAGCAGTTCTTC	CASSPGGTAQPASYNEQFF	TRBV18	TRBD1	TRBJ2-1	-
TGTGCCAGCAGCCAAGATGTATCGGGCAATCAGCCCCAGCATTTT	CASSQDVSGNQPQHF	TRBV16	-	TRBJ1-5	-
TGTGCCAGCAGCTTGGGGACGGGGAAATCAGAGACCCAGTACTTC	CASSLGTGKSETQYF	TRBV5-6	-	TRBJ2-5	-
TGTGCCAGCAGCTCACGACGGACTAGCGGCTACGAGCAGTACTTC	CASSSRRTSGYEQYF	TRBV5-4	TRBD2	TRBJ2-7	-
TGTGCCAGCAGCTTTTCAGGGGACAACTATGGCTACACCTTC	CASSFSGDNYGYTF	TRBV11-2	-	TRBJ1-2	-
TGTGCCAGCAGCTTGGAGTCAGACTATGGCTACACCTTC	CASSLESDYGYTF	TRBV5-4	-	TRBJ1-2	-
TGTGCCAGGAGAACCGGGACAGTCTCCTACAATGAGCAGTTCTTC	CARRTGTVSYNEQFF	TRBV2	TRBD1	TRBJ2-1	-
TGCGCCAGCAGCTCTGGATGGGCAGGGCAAAATGAAAAACTGTTTTTT	CASSSGWAGQNEKLFF	TRBV5-1	-	TRBJ1-4	-
TGTGCCAGCAGCCGCGGGGCGGCGAACACTGAAGCTTTCTTT	CASSRGAANTEAFF	TRBV3-1/TRBV3-2	-	TRBJ1-1	-
TGTGCCAGCAGCAGGGGAAGTGGCTACACCTTC	CASSRGSGYTF	TRBV27	-	TRBJ1-2	-
TGTGCCAGCAGCCAATCCGGACAGAGCCAAGAGACCCAGTACTTC	CASSQSGQSQETQYF	TRBV3-1/TRBV3-2	-	TRBJ2-5	-
TGTGCCAGCAGTTCCCATCGGGGGGGGCTGGTTAGCACTGAAGCTTTCTTT	CASSSHRGGLVSTEAFF	TRBV28	-	TRBJ1-1	-
TGTGCCATCAGTGACTCAGGCGACCCTGGAAACACCATATATTTT	CAISDSGDPGNTIYF	TRBV10-3	-	TRBJ1-3	few
TGTGCCAGCAGTTACAGGGTTTATGGCTACACCTTC	CASSYRVYGYTF	TRBV28	-	TRBJ1-2	once
TGTGCCTGGAGTGTTGTGGGCTCCTCAACCTATAATTCACCCCTCCACTTT	CAWSVVGSSTYNSPLHF	TRBV30	-	TRBJ1-6	once
TGTGCCTGGAGTGAGAGGGAGGATCAGCCCCAGCATTTT	CAWSEREDQPQHF	TRBV30	-	TRBJ1-5	-
TGTGCCAGCACCAAAATTCGGACAACGAACTATGGCTACACCTTC	CASTKIRTTNYGYTF	TRBV6-5	-	TRBJ1-2	-
TGCAGCGTTCCCCAGGGGAACGAGCAGTTCTTC	CSVPQGNEQFF	TRBV29-1	-	TRBJ2-1	-
TGTGCCAGCAGTTTATCTACCCCCTACGAGCAGTACTTC	CASSLSTPYEQYF	TRBV28	-	TRBJ2-7	-
TGTGCCAGCAGTGACCTGGGACTGGGTTTGAACACTGAAGCTTTCTTT	CASSDLGLGLNTEAFF	TRBV6-1	-	TRBJ1-1	-
TGCGCCAGCAGCGCCACGCCAGGTACGAGCACTGAAGCTTTCTTT	CASSATPGTSTEAFF	TRBV5-1	-	TRBJ1-1	-
TGTGCCAGCAGCTTGCGGACTAGCGGGGGGGCAGGCAATGAGCAGTTCTTC	CASSLRTSGGAGNEQFF	TRBV9	TRBD2	TRBJ2-1	-
TGCGCCAGCAGCTTGGAGGATGAGGACTATGGCTACACCTTC	CASSLEDEDYGYTF	TRBV5-1	-	TRBJ1-2	-
TGTGCCAGCTCCCCCGAGATGGACACTGAAGCTTTCTTT	CASSPEMDTEAFF	TRBV18	-	TRBJ1-1	once
TGTGCCAGCAGCCTAACGACAGGCGGCTACGAGCAGTACTTC	CASSLTTGGYEQYF	TRBV3-1/TRBV3-2	-	TRBJ2-7	-
TGTGCCAGCAGTGACTCGATATACAGGGGCGCCACTGAAGCTTTCTTT	CASSDSIYRGATEAFF	TRBV6-4	TRBD1	TRBJ1-1	once
TGCAGCGCCGAGGTCAGCTACGAGCAGTACTTC	CSAEVSYEQYF	TRBV29-1	-	TRBJ2-7	-
TGTGCCAGCAGCTTAATGGCAGGGGGCCGAGAGCAGTACTTC	CASSLMAGGREQYF	TRBV7-3	TRBD1	TRBJ2-7	few
TGTGCCAGCAGTGAAGAGGGGCTTTCCCCATCTCGGAGTAGAGCTTTCTTT	CASSEEGLSPSRSRAFF	TRBV6-1	-	TRBJ1-1	-
TGTGCCAGCAGTGGGGGGCAAGGGCGTAATGGCTACACCTTC	CASSGGQGRNGYTF	TRBV2	-	TRBJ1-2	-
TGTGCCAGCTCACCAGGGGCGGGGTCCGACTATGGCTACACCTTC	CASSPGAGSDYGYTF	TRBV18	-	TRBJ1-2	-
TGCGCCAGCAGCCCTGGCGGGATAGAAGGGGAGCTGTTTTTT	CASSPGGIEGELFF	TRBV5-1	-	TRBJ2-2	-
TGCGCCAGCAGCTTGGGGGTACTAAATGAGCAGTTCTTC	CASSLGVLNEQFF	TRBV5-1	-	TRBJ2-1	-
TGTGCCAGCAGTTATAGCAGTAACATTGAAGCTTTCTTT	CASSYSSNIEAFF	TRBV6-6	-	TRBJ1-1	-
TGTGCCAGCAGTGGGGGGACAGTCAATGAGCAGTTCTTC	CASSGGTVNEQFF	TRBV2	TRBD1	TRBJ2-1	-
TGTGCCAGCAGCCCGACGGGGGGGCTCCTCGGGCAGCCCCAGCATTTT	CASSPTGGLLGQPQHF	TRBV7-8	-	TRBJ1-5	once
TGTGCCATCAGCGACTTGGGACAGGGGGCTTCCTACGAGCAGTACTTC	CAISDLGQGASYEQYF	TRBV10-3	TRBD1	TRBJ2-7	-
TGTGCCAGCATTGTCATAGGGGGGAACACTGAAGCTTTCTTT	CASIVIGGNTEAFF	TRBV28	-	TRBJ1-1	once